The clone carrying this TCR beta chain appeared a single time. What it binds is not known. The data stem from a study of cytomegalovirus exposure and HLA in healthy donors. Both 60 Vbeta primers and 13 Jbeta primers went into the PCR. TCRdb's copy holds only in-frame clones and misses some; the assay was immunoSEQ multiplex PCR. The sample has 120,000 or so clones, around four fifths seen once. Study-wide points: A previous analysis found most TCR beta V segments productive roughly 87% or roughly 30% of the time.

V dropped 5 bases and J dropped 3 bases, with 13 bases sitting between them. The CDR3 has 13 amino acids. The germline CDR1 and CDR2 sequences are SQVTM and ANQGSEA. Material: PBMCs. The clonotype originates from a man under 40 in good health and CMV-seropositive. The gene calls are TRBV29-1 and TRBJ1-1; unclear D gene. The CDR3 nucleotides are TGCAGCGTTCGAGGGAGGAGTGACACTGAAGCTTTCTTT. Translating gives CSVRGRSDTEAFF.